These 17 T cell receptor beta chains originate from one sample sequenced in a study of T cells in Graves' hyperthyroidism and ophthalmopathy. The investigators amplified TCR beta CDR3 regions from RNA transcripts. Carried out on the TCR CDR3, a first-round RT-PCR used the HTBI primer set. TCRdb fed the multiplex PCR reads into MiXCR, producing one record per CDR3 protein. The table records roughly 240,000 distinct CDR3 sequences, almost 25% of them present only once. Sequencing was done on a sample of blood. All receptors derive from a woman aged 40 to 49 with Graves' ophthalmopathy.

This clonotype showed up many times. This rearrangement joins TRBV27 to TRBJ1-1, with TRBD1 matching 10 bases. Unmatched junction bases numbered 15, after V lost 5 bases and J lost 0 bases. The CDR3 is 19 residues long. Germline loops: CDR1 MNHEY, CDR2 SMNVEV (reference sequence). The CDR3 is CASSRETGGLLLMNTEAFF. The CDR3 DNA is TGTGCCAGCAGTCGGGAGACAGGGGGCTTATTGCTTATGAACACTGAAGCTTTCTTT.

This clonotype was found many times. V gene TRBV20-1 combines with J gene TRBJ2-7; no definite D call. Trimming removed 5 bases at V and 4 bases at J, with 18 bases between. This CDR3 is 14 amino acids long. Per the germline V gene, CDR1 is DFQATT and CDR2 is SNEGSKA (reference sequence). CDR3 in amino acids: CSAGLTAYFYEQYF. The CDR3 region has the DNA TGCAGTGCTGGGCTGACGGCCTACTTTTACGAGCAGTACTTC.

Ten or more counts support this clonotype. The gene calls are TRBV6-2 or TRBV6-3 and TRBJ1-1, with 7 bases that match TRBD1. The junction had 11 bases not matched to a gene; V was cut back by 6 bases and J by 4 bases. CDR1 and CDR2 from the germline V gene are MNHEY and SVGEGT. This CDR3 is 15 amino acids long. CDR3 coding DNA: TGTGCCAGCAGCTTAACACCGGGACAGATCACTGAAGCTTTCTTT. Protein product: CASSLTPGQITEAFF.

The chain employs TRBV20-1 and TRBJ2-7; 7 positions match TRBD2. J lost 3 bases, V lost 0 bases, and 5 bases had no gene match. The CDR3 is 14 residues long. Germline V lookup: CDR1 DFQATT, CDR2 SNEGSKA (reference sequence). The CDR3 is CSARDGAGIYEQYF. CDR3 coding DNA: TGCAGTGCTAGAGATGGAGCGGGGATCTACGAGCAGTACTTC.

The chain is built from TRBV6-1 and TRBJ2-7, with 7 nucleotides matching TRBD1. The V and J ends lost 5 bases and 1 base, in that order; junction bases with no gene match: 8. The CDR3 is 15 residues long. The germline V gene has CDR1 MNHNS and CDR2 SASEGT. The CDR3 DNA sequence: TGTGCCAGCAGTCTATTAGGGACAGAGTCCTACGAGCAGTACTTC. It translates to CASSLLGTESYEQYF.

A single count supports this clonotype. CDR3 amino acids: CSYYSSPLAFF. CDR3 DNA: TGCAGTTACTACTCCTCTCCTCTGGCTTTCTTT. This sequence joins TRBV20-1 and TRBJ1-1; D ambiguous. Germline V gene data show CDR1 as DFQATT and CDR2 as SNEGSKA (reference sequence). The CDR3 loop spans 11 amino acids. V was trimmed by 8 bases and J by 11 bases, leaving 18 bases between them.

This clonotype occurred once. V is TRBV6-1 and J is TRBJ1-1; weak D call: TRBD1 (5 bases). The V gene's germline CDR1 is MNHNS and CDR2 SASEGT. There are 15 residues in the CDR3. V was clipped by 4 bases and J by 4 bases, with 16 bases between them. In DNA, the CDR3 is TGTGCCAGCAGTGCTATGTCGAAGGGGTTCACTGAAGCTTTCTTT. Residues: CASSAMSKGFTEAFF.

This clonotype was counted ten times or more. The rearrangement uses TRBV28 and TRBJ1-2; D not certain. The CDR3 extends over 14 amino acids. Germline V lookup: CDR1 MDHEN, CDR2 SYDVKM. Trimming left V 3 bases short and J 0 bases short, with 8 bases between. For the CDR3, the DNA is TGTGCCAGCAGTTTTTCCGGGGCTAACTATGGCTACACCTTC. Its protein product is CASSFSGANYGYTF.

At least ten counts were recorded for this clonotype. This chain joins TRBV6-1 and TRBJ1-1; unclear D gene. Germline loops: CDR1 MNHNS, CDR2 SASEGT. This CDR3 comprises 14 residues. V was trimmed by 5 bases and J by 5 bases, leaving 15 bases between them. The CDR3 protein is CASSKPPRMTEAFF. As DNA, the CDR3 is TGTGCCAGCAGTAAGCCACCCAGGATGACTGAAGCTTTCTTT.

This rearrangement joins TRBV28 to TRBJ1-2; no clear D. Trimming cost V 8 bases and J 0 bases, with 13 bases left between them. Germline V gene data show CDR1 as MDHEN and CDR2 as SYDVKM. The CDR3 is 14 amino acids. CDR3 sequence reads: CASSRADANYGYTF. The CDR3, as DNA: TGTGCCAGCTCCCGGGCCGACGCTAACTATGGCTACACCTTC.

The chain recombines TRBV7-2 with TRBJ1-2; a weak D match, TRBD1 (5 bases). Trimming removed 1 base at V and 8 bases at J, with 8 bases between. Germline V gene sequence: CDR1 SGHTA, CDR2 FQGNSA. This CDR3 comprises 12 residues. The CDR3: CASSLDRSGYTF. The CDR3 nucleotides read TGTGCCAGCAGCTTAGACAGGTCCGGCTACACCTTC.

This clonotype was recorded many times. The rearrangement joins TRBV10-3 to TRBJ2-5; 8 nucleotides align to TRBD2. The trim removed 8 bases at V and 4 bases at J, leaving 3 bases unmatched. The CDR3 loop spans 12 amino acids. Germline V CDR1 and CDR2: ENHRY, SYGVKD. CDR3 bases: TGTGCCATCGCGGGAGGCGGAGAGACCCAGTACTTC. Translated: CAIAGGGETQYF.

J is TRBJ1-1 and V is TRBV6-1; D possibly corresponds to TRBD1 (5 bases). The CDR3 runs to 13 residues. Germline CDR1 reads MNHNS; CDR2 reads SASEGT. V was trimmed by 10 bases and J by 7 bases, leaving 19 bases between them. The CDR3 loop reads CAINRDRGLEAFF. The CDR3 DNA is TGTGCCATCAACCGCGACAGAGGGCTTGAAGCTTTCTTT.

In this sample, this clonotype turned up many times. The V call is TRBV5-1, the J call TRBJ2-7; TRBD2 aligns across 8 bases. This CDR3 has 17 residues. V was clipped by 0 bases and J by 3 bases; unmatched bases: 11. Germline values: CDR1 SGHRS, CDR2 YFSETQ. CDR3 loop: CASSLDPGGPSIYEQYF. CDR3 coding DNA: TGCGCCAGCAGCTTGGACCCGGGGGGGCCTAGCATCTACGAGCAGTACTTC.

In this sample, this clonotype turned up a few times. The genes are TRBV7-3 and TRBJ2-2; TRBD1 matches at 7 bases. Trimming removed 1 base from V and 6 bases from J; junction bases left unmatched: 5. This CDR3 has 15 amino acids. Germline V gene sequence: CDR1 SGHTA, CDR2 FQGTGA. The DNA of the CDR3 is TGTGCCAGCAGCTTAATTGGCACAGGGGCCGGGGAGCTGTTTTTT. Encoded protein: CASSLIGTGAGELFF.

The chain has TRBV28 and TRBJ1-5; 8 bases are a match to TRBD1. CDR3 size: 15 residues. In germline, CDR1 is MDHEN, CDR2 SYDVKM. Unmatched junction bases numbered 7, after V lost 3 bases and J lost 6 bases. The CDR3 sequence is CASSLLGQGIQPQHF. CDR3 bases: TGTGCCAGCAGTTTGTTAGGACAGGGAATTCAGCCCCAGCATTTT.

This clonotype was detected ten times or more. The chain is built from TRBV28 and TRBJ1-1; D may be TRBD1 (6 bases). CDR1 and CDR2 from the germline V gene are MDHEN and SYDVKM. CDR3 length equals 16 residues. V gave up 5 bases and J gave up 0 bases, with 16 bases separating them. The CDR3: CASSLSTGTLNTEAFF. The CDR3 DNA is TGTGCCAGCAGTCTCTCGACCGGGACACTGAACACTGAAGCTTTCTTT. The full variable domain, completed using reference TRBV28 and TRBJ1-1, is DVKVTQSSRYLVKRTGEKVFLECVQDMDHENMFWYRQDPGLGLRLIYFSYDVKMKEKGDIPEGYSVSREKKERFSLILESASTNQTSMYLCASSLSTGTLNTEAFFGQGTRLTVV.